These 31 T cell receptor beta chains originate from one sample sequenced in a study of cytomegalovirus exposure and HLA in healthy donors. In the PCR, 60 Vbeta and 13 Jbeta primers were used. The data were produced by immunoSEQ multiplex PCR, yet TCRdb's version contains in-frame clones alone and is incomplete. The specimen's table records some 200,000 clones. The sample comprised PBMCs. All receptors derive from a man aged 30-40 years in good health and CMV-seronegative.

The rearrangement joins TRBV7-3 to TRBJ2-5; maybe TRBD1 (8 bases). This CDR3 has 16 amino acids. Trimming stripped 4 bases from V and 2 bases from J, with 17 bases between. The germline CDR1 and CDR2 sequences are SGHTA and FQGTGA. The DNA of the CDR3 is TGTGCCAGCAGCTCAGGGGGCGGGAGAGGACAAGAGACCCAGTACTTC. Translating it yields CASSSGGGRGQETQYF.

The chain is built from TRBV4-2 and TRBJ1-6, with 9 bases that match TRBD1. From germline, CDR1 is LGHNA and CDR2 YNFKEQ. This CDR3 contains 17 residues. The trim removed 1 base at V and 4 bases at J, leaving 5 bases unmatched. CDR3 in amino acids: CASSQGRDRVYNSPLHF. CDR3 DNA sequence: TGTGCCAGCAGCCAAGGGAGGGACAGGGTATATAATTCACCCCTCCACTTT.

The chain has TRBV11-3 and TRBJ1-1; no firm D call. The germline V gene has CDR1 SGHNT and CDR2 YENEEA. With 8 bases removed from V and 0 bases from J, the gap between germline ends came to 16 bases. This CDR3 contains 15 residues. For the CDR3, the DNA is TGTGCCAGCTGGGCCACAATGGCTATGAACACTGAAGCTTTCTTT. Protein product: CASWATMAMNTEAFF. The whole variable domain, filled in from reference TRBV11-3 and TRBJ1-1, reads EAGVVQSPRYKIIEKKQPVAFWCNPISGHNTLYWYLQNLGQGPELLIRYENEEAVDDSQLPKDRFSAERLKGVDSTLKIQPAELGDSAVYLCASWATMAMNTEAFFGQGTRLTVV.

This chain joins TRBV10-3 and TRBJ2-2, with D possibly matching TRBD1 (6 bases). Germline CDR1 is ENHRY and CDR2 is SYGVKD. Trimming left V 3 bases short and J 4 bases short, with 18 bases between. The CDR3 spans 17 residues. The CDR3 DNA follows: TGTGCCATCAGTGATCTGGGGCAGGGGATAATCACCGGGGAGCTGTTTTTT. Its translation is CAISDLGQGIITGELFF.

For the CDR3, the DNA is TGTGCCAGCAGCTTAATGGTAGGGGGCGCGGGGGAGACCCAGTACTTC. Amino acid sequence: CASSLMVGGAGETQYF. The chain is built from TRBV7-9 and TRBJ2-5, with D tentatively TRBD1 (7 bases). The CDR3 is made up of 16 amino acids. V gave up 2 bases and J gave up 5 bases, with 18 bases separating them. Looked up from germline, CDR1 is SEHNR and CDR2 is FQNEAQ (reference sequence). The complete variable domain, with remaining parts taken from reference TRBV7-9 and TRBJ2-5, reads DTGVSQNPRHKITKRGQNVTFRCDPISEHNRLYWYRQTLGQGPEFLTYFQNEAQLEKSRLLSDRFSAERPKGSFSTLEIQRTEQGDSAMYLCASSLMVGGAGETQYFGPGTRLLVL.

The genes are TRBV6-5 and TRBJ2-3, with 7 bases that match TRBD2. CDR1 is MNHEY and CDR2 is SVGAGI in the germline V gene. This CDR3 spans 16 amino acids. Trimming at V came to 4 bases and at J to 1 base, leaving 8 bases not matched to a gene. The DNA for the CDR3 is TGTGCCAGCAGTTCCACCTCGAGCGGGGGCACAGATACGCAGTATTTT. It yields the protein CASSSTSSGGTDTQYF.

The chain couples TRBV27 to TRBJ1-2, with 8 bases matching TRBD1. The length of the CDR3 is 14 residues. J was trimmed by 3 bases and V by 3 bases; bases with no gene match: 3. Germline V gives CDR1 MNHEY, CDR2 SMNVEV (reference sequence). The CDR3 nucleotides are TGTGCCAGCAGTTTCCAACAGGGGGACTATGGCTACACCTTC. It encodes CASSFQQGDYGYTF.

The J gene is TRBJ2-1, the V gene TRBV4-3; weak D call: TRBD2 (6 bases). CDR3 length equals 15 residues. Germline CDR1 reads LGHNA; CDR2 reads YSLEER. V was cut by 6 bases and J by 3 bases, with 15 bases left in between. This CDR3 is CASSRSGRGYNEQFF. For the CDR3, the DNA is TGCGCCAGCAGTCGTAGCGGTAGGGGCTACAATGAGCAGTTCTTC.

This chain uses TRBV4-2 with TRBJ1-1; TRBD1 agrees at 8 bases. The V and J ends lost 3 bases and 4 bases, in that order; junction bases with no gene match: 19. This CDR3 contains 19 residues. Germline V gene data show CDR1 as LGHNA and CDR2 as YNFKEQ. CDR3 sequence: CASSQARQGPVGWGTEAFF. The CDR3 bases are TGTGCCAGCAGCCAGGCCCGACAGGGGCCCGTGGGCTGGGGCACTGAAGCTTTCTTT.

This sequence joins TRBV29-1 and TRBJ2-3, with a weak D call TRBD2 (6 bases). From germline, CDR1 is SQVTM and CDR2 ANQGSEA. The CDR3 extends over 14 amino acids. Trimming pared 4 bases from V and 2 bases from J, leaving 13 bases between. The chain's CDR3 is CSVGRDFVTDTQYF. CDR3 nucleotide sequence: TGCAGCGTTGGGAGGGACTTCGTCACAGATACGCAGTATTTT.

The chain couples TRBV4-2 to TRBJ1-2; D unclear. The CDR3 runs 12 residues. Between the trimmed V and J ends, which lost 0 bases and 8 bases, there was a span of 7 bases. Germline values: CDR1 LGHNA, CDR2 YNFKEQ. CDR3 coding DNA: TGTGCCAGCAGCCAAGATCTAAAAGGCTACACCTTC. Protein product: CASSQDLKGYTF.

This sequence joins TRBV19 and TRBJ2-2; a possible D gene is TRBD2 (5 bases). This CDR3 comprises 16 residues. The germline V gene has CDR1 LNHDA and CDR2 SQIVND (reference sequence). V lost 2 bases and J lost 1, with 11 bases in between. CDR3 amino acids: CASSISGNQNTGELFF. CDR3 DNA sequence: TGTGCCAGTAGTATATCGGGGAACCAGAACACCGGGGAGCTGTTTTTT.

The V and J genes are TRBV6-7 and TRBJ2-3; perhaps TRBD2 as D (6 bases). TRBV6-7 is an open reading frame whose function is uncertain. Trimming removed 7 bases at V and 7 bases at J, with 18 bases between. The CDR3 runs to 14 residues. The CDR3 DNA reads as TGTGCCAGCAACACGGGGGAGTCCCGATATACGCAGTATTTT. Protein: CASNTGESRYTQYF.

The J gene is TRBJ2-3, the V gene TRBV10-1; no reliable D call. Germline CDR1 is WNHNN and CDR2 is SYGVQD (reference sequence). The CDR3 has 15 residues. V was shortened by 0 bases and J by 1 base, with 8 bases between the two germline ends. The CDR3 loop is CASSESSERTDTQYF. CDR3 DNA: TGCGCCAGCAGTGAGTCGAGCGAACGCACAGATACGCAGTATTTT.

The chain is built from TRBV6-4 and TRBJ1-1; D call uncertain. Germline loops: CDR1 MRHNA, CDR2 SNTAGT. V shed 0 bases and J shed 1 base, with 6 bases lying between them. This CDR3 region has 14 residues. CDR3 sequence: CASSDSARNTEAFF. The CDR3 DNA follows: TGTGCCAGCAGTGACTCTGCCAGGAACACTGAAGCTTTCTTT.

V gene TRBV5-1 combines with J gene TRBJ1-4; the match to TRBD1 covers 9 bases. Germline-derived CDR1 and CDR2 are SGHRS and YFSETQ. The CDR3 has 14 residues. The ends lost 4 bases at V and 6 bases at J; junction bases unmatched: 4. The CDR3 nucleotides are TGCGCCAGCAGCCGGGACAGGGTTGATGAAAAACTGTTTTTT. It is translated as CASSRDRVDEKLFF.

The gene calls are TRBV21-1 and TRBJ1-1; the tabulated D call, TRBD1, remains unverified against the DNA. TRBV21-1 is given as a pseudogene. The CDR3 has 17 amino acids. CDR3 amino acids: CVSSGRRQGLEYTEAFF. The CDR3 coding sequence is TGTGTCAGCAGCGGACGTCGACAGGGATTGGAGTACACTGAAGCTTTCTTT.

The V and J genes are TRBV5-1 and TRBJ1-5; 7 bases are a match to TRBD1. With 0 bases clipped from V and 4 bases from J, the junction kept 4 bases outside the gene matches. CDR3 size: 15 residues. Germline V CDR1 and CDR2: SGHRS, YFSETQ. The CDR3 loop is CASSLEGQFNQPQHF. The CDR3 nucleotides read TGCGCCAGCAGCTTGGAGGGACAGTTTAATCAGCCCCAGCATTTT.

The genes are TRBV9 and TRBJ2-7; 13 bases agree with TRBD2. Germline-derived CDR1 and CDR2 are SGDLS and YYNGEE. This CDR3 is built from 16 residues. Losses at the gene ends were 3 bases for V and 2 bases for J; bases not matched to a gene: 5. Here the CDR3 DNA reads TGTGCCAGCAGCGCCGGACTAGCGGGAGCCGCCTACGAGCAGTACTTC. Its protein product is CASSAGLAGAAYEQYF.

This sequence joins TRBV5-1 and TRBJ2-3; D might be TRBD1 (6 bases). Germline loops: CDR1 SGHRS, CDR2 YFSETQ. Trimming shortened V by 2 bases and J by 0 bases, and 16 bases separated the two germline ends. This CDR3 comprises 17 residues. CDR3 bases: TGCGCCAGCAGCTTCGGGGCAGGGGTCTCTAGCACAGATACGCAGTATTTT. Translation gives CASSFGAGVSSTDTQYF.

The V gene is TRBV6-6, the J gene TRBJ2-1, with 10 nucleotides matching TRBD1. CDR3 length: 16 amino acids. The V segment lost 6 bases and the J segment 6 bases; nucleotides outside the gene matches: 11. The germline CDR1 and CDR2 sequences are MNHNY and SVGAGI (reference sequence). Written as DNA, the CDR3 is TGTGCCAGCAGACCTATTTCGGACAGGGGGGGCAATGAGCAGTTCTTC. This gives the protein CASRPISDRGGNEQFF.

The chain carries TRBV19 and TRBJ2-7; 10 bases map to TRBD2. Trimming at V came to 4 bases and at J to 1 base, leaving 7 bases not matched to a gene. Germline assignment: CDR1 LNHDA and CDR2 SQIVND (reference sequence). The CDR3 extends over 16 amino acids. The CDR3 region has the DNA TGTGCCAGTAGTAACCTGCTGACTAGCGGGTCCTACGAGCAGTACTTC. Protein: CASSNLLTSGSYEQYF.

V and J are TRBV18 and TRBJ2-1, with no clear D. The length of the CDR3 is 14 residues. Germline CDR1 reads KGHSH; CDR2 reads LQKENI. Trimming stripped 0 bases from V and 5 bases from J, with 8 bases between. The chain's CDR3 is CASSPPNSDNEQFF. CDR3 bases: TGTGCCAGCTCACCACCTAATAGTGACAATGAGCAGTTCTTC.

The CDR3 sequence is CASSYAGYTEAFF. DNA of the CDR3: TGTGCCAGCAGTTACGCAGGGTACACTGAAGCTTTCTTT. This chain links TRBV6-5 with TRBJ1-1, with D perhaps matching TRBD1 (5 bases). Germline CDR1 is MNHEY and CDR2 is SVGAGI. This CDR3 is 13 amino acids long. V lost 2 bases to trimming and J lost 3 bases, with 7 bases between them.

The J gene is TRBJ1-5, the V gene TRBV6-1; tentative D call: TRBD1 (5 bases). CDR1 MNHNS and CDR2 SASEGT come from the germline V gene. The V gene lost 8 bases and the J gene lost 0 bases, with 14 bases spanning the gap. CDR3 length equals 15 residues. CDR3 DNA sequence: TGTGCCAGCGGGGCGCTGAGTTATAGCAATCAGCCCCAGCATTTT. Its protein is CASGALSYSNQPQHF.

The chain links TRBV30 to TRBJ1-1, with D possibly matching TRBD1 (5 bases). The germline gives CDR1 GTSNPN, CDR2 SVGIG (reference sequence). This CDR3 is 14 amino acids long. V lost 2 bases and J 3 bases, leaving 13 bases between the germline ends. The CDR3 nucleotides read TGTGCCTGGAGTACGGGACTCTTGGACACTGAAGCTTTCTTT. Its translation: CAWSTGLLDTEAFF.

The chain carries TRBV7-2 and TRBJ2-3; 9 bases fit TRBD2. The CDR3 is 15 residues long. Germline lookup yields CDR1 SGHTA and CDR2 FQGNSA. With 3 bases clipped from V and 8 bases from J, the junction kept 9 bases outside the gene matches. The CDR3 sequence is CASSLGAGGRTTQYF. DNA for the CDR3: TGTGCCAGCAGCTTGGGGGCGGGAGGGCGTACTACGCAGTATTTT.

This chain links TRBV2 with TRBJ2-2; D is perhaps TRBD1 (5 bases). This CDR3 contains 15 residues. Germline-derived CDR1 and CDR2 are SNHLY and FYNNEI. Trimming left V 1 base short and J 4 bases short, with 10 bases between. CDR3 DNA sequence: TGTGCCAGCAGTGAAGTTGGACAATTCACCGGGGAGCTGTTTTTT. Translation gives CASSEVGQFTGELFF.

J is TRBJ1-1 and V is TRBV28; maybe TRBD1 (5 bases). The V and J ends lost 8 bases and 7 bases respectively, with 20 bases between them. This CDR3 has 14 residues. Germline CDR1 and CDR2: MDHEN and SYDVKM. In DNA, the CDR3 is TGTGCCAGCGGGGCGGGGCAGAATCGTGTTGAAGCTTTCTTT. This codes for CASGAGQNRVEAFF.

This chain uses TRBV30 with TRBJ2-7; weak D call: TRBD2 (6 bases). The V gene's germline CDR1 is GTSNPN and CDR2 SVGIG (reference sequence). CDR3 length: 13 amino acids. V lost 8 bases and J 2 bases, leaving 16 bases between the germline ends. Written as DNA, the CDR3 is TGTGCCCAGAGTCGGGGACTTACCTACGAGCAGTACTTC. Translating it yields CAQSRGLTYEQYF.

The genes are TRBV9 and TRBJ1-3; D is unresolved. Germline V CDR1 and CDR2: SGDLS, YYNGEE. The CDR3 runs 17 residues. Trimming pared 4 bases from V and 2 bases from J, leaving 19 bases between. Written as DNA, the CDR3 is TGTGCCAGCAGCTCCCATGCATCAGGTACCCCTGGAAACACCATATATTTT. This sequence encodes CASSSHASGTPGNTIYF.